The T cell receptor (beta chain) under discussion was sequenced for a study of shared clonotypes between healthy human individuals. Germline-derived CDR1 and CDR2 are LNHDA and SQIVND (reference sequence). The ends lost 5 bases at V and 3 bases at J; junction bases unmatched: 9. The CDR3 totals 15 residues. Using immunoSEQ multiplex PCR, the repertoire was profiled, and TCRdb retains in-frame clones only, with some absent. The sample has about 380,000 clones; around 96% are singletons. V is TRBV19 and J is TRBJ1-1; 7 bases fit TRBD1. Sequencing used memory CD8+ T cells sorted from blood. Subset of the sample: CD45RO+ cells pooled with CCR7-negative TemRA cells. The TCR originated in a man under 40 in good health. CDR3 region: CASSGGGETYTEAFF. The DNA for the CDR3 is TGTGCCAGTAGTGGAGGGGGCGAAACCTACACTGAAGCTTTCTTT.